This TCR beta chain was obtained from a study of blood T cell repertoires in COVID-19. V lost 0 bases, J lost 8 bases, and 11 bases lay in between. CDR3 length: 13 amino acids. The germline V gene has CDR1 SGHDT and CDR2 YYEEEE. The assay was immunoSEQ multiplex PCR, and TCRdb's table has in-frame clones only and misses some. The sample includes 200,000 or so clones, just over 85% of them seen just once. This clone has more than one count but fewer than ten. The sequenced material came from peripheral blood. This clonotype originated in a man older than 75 with acute or convalescent COVID-19. V usage is TRBV5-6 and J usage is TRBJ1-2, with D hard to call. The chain's CDR3 is CASSLERGGGYTF. In DNA, the CDR3 is TGTGCCAGCAGCTTGGAACGGGGAGGCGGCTACACCTTC. The whole variable domain, remainder taken from reference TRBV5-6 and TRBJ1-2, is DAGVTQSPTHLIKTRGQQVTLRCSPKSGHDTVSWYQQALGQGPQFIFQYYEEEERQRGNFPDRFSGHQFPNYSSELNVNALLLGDSALYLCASSLERGGGYTFGSGTRLTVV.